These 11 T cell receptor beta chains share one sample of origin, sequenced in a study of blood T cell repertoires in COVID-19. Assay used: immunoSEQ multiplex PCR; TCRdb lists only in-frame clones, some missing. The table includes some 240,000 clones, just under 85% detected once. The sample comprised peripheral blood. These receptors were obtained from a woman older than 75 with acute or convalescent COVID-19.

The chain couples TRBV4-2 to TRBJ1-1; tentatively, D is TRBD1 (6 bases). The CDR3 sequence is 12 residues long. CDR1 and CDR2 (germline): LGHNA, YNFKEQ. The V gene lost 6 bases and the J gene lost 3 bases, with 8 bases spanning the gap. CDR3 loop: CASSHRDTEAFF. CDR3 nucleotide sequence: TGTGCCAGCAGTCACAGGGACACTGAAGCTTTCTTT.

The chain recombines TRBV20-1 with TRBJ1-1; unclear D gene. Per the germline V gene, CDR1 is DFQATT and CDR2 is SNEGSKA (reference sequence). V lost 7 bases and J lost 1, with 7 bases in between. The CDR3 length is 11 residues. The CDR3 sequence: CSGERNTEAFF. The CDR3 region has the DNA TGCAGTGGGGAGAGGAACACTGAAGCTTTCTTT.

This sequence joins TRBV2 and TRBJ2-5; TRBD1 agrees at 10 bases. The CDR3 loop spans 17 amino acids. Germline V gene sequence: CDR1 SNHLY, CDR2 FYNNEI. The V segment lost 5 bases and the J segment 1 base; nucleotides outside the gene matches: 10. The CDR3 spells CASSPPRGQGLQETQYF. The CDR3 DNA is TGTGCCAGCAGTCCCCCAAGGGGACAGGGGCTCCAAGAGACCCAGTACTTC. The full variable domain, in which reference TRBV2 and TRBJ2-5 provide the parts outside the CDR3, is EPEVTQTPSHQVTQMGQEVILRCVPISNHLYFYWYRQILGQKVEFLVSFYNNEISEKSEIFDDQFSVERPDGSNFTLKIRSTKLEDSAMYFCASSPPRGQGLQETQYFGPGTRLLVL.

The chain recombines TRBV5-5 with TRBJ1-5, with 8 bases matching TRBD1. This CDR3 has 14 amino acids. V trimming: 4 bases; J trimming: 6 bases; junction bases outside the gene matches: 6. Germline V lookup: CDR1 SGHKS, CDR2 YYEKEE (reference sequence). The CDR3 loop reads CASSKGQGFQPQHF. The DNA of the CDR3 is TGTGCCAGCAGCAAAGGACAGGGATTTCAGCCCCAGCATTTT.

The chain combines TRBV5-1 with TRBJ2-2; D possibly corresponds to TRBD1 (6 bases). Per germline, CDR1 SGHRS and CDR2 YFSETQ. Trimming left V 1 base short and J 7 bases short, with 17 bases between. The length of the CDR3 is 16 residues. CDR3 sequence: CASSLSTGQGSGELFF. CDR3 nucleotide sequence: TGCGCCAGCAGCTTGAGTACGGGGCAGGGGAGCGGGGAGCTGTTTTTT.

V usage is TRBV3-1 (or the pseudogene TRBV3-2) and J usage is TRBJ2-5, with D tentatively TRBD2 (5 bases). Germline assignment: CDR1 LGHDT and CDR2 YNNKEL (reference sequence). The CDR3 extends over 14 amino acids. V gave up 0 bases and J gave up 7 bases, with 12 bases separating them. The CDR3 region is CASSQDPGLGTQYF. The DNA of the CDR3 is TGTGCCAGCAGCCAAGATCCCGGACTGGGGACCCAGTACTTC.

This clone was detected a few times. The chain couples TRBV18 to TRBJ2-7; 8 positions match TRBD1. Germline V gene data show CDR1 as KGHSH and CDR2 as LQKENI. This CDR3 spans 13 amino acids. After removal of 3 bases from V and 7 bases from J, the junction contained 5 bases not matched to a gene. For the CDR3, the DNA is TGTGCCAGCTCACCGGACAGGGTTGGGGAGCAGTACTTC. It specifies CASSPDRVGEQYF.

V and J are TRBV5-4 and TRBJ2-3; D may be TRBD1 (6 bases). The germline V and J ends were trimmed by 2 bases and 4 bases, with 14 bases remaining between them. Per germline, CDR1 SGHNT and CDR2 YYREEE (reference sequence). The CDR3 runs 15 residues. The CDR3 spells CASSFVSQGPDTQYF. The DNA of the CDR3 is TGTGCCAGCAGCTTCGTCTCACAGGGCCCAGATACGCAGTATTTT. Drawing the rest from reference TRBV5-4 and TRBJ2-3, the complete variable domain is ETGVTQSPTHLIKTRGQQVTLRCSSQSGHNTVSWYQQALGQGPQFIFQYYREEENGRGNFPPRFSGLQFPNYSSELNVNALELDDSALYLCASSFVSQGPDTQYFGPGTRLTVL.

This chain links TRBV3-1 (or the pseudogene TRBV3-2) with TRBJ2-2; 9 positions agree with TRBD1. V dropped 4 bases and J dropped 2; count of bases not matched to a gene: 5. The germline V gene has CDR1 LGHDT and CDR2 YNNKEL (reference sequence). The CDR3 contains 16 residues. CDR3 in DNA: TGTGCCAGCAGCCCCGGGACAGGGACTAACACCGGGGAGCTGTTTTTT. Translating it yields CASSPGTGTNTGELFF.

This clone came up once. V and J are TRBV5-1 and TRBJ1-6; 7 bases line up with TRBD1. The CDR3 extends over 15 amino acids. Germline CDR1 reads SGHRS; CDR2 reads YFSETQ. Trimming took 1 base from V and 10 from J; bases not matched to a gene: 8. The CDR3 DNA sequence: TGCGCCAGCAGCTTGACAGGGGATATGGGGTCACCCCTCCACTTT. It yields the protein CASSLTGDMGSPLHF.

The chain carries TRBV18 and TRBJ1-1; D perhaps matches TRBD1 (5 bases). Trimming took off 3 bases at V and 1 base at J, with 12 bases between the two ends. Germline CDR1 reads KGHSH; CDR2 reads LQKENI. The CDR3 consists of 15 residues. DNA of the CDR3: TGTGCCAGCTCACCTACAGGTCTCCCGAACACTGAAGCTTTCTTT. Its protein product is CASSPTGLPNTEAFF.